This TCR beta chain came from a study of OX40 agonist ivuxolimab in advanced cancers. Study summary: Participants, 75% to 85% male, averaged roughly 60 years of age, ranging from roughly 23 to 90. The eligibility criteria allowed prior anti-PD-1, anti-PD-L1 or anti-CTLA-4 therapy, and 30% to 40% had some.

Sequencing used immunoSEQ multiplex PCR; TCRdb keeps in-frame clones, though not all of them. The sample lists tens of thousands of clones, less than 85% occurring once. The clonotype was recovered from an adult with an advanced solid tumor such as melanoma, head and neck, liver or kidney cancer. Sequences were derived from CD4+ or CD8+ T cells sorted from blood, sampled in a trial of the OX40 agonist ivuxolimab.

In nucleotides, the CDR3 is TGTGCCAGCAGCAAAGCGAACACTGAAGCTTTCTTT. Translation gives CASSKANTEAFF. The genes are TRBV21-1 and TRBJ1-1. TRBV21-1 is shown as a pseudogene. This CDR3 is 12 amino acids long.